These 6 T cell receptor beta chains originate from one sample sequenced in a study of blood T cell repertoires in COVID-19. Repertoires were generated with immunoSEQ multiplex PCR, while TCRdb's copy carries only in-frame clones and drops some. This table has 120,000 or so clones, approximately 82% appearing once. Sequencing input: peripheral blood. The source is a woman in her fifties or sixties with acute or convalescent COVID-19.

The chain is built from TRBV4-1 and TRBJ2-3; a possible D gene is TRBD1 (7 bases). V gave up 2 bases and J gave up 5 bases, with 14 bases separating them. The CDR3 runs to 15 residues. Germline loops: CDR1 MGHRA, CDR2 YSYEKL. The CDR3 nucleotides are TGCGCCAGCAGCCAACAGGGGGGTCCGGGAGATACGCAGTATTTT. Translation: CASSQQGGPGDTQYF.

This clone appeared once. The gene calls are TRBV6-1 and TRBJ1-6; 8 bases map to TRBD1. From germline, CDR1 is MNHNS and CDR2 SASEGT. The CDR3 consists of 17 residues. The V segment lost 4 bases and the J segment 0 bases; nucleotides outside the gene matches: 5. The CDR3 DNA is TGTGCCAGCAGTGGGCAGGGGGCGAGCTCCTATAATTCACCCCTCCACTTT. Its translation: CASSGQGASSYNSPLHF.

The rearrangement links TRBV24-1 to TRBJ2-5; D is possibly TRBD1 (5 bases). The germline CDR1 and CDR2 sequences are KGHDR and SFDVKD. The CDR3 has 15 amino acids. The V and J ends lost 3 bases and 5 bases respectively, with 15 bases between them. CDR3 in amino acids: CATSDARVIDETQYF. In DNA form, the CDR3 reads TGTGCCACCAGTGATGCCAGGGTAATCGATGAGACCCAGTACTTC.

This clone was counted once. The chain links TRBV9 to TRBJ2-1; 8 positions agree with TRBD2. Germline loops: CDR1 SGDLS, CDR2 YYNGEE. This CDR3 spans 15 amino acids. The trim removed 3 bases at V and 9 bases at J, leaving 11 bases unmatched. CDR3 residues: CASSAGGTSSSEQFF. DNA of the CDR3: TGTGCCAGCAGCGCGGGAGGGACTAGTTCCTCTGAGCAGTTCTTC.

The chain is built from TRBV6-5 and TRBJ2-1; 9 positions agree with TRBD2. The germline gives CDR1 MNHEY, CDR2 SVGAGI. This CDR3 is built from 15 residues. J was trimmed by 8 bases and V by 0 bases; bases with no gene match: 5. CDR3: CASSYSGGGADEQFF. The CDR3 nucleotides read TGTGCCAGCAGTTACTCTGGCGGGGGGGCGGATGAGCAGTTCTTC.

The CDR3: CASSMGTSEETQYF. The CDR3 DNA reads TGCGCCAGCAGCATGGGGACTAGCGAAGAGACCCAGTACTTC. This chain joins TRBV5-1 and TRBJ2-5, with TRBD2 matching over 10 bases. Trimming at V came to 4 bases and at J to 3 bases, leaving 3 bases not matched to a gene. Per the germline V gene, CDR1 is SGHRS and CDR2 is YFSETQ. The CDR3 has 14 amino acids.